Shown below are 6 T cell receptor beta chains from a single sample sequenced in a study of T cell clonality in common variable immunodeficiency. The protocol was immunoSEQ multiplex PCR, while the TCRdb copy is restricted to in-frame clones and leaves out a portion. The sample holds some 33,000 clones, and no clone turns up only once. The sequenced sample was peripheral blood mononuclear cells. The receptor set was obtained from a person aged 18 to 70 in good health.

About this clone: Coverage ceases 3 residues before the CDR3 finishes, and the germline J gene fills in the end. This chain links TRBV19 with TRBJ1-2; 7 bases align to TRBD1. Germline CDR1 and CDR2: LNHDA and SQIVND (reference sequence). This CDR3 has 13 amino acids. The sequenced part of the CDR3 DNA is TGTGCCAGTAGTAAACAGGGGTTGTACGAC. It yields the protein CASSKQGLYD. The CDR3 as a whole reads CASSKQGLYDYTF.

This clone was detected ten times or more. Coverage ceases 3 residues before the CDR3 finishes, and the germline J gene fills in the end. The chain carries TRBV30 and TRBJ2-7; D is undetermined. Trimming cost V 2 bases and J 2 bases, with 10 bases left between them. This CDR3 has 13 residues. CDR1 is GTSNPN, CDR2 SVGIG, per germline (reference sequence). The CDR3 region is CAWSKDLTYEQYF. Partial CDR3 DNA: TGTGCCTGGAGTAAAGACTTAACCTACGAG. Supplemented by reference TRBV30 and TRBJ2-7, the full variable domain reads SQTIHQWPATLVQPVGSPLSLECTVEGTSNPNLYWYRQAAGRGLQLLFYSVGIGQISSEVPQNLSASRPQDRQFILSSKKLLLSDSGFYLCAWSKDLTYEQYFGPGTRLTVT.

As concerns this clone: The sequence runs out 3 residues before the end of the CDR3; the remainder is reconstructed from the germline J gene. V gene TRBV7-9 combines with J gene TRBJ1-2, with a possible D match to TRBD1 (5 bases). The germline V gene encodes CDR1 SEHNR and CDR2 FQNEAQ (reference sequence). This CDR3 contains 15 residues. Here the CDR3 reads CASSSGLAATYDYTF. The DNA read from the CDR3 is TGTGCCAGCAGCTCGGGACTAGCGGCCACCTACGAC.

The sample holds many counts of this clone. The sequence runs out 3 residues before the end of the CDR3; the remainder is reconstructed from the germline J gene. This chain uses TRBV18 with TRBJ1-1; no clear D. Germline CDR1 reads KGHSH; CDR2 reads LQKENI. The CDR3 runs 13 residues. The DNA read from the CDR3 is TGTGCCAGCTCACCAGAGGGCCCCCGGGAA. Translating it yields CASSPEGPRE. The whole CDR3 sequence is CASSPEGPREAFF.

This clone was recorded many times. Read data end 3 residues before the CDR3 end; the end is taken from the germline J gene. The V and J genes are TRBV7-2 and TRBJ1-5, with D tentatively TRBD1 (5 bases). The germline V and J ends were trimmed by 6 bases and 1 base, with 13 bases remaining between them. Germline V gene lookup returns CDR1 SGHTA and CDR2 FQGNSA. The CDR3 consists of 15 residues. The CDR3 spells CASSLSGYSNQPQHF. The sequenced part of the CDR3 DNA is TGTGCCAGCAGTTTATCAGGGTACAGCAATCAGCCC.

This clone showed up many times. CDR3 sequence reads: CASSPDITDTQYF. The CDR3 DNA, read in part, is TGTGCCAGCTCACCTGACATCACAGATACG. The rearrangement links TRBV18 to TRBJ2-3; D not resolved. The CDR3 goes on 3 residues after the read ends, and that part is filled in from the germline J gene. Trimming took 3 bases from V and 2 from J, leaving 6 bases between them. Germline V lookup: CDR1 KGHSH, CDR2 LQKENI. The CDR3 has 13 residues.